One and the same sample provided the 10 T cell receptor beta chains below, sequenced in a study of long-term antiretroviral therapy in people with HIV. The libraries were made with immunoSEQ v3.0 at survey level. Profiling relied on immunoSEQ multiplex PCR, and the TCRdb table lists in-frame clones only, not all of them. This sample yields tens of thousands of clones, of which about 88% are seen a single time; 6% to 6.5% belongs to the top ten. Sequenced material: unsorted PBMCs, taken 0.6 years after starting antiretroviral therapy. The source is a man in his 60s with HIV.

J is TRBJ2-3 and V is TRBV4-1; D tentatively reads TRBD1 or TRBD2 (5 bases each). This CDR3 is 17 amino acids long. Germline CDR1 and CDR2: MGHRA and YSYEKL. V was trimmed by 3 bases and J by 0 bases, leaving 16 bases between them. The CDR3 coding sequence is TGCGCCAGCAGCCAGAGGGGTGCCACTCGCAGCACAGATACGCAGTATTTT. This sequence encodes CASSQRGATRSTDTQYF.

The chain links TRBV5-1 to TRBJ2-7; either TRBD1 or TRBD2 may fit D (5 bases each). Germline V gives CDR1 SGHRS, CDR2 YFSETQ. Trimming pared 0 bases from V and 1 base from J, leaving 17 bases between. The CDR3 runs 17 residues. CDR3 in amino acids: CASSLDGRAGGSYEQYF. The CDR3 DNA reads as TGCGCCAGCAGCTTGGATGGCAGGGCGGGCGGATCCTACGAGCAGTACTTC.

The genes are TRBV5-4 and TRBJ2-1, with 8 bases matching TRBD1. The junction had 7 bases not matched to a gene; V was cut back by 5 bases and J by 3 bases. Germline V gene data show CDR1 as SGHNT and CDR2 as YYREEE (reference sequence). This CDR3 contains 15 residues. In DNA form, the CDR3 reads TGTGCCAGCAGTACGGGACAGGCCGTCTACAATGAGCAGTTCTTC. As protein: CASSTGQAVYNEQFF.

The chain employs TRBV7-8 and TRBJ2-6; 9 bases map to TRBD1. The CDR3 loop spans 18 amino acids. With 4 bases clipped from V and 0 bases from J, the junction kept 7 bases outside the gene matches. CDR1 is SGHVS, CDR2 FQNEAQ, per germline. The CDR3 spells CASSSRDRDHSGANVLTF. The CDR3 coding sequence is TGTGCCAGCAGCTCAAGGGACAGGGACCACTCTGGGGCCAACGTCCTGACTTTC. Full variable domain (rest looked up from reference TRBV7-8 and TRBJ2-6): GAGVSQSPRYKVAKRGQDVALRCDPISGHVSLFWYQQALGQGPEFLTYFQNEAQLDKSGLPSDRFFAERPEGSVSTLKIQRTQQEDSAVYLCASSSRDRDHSGANVLTFGAGSRLTVL.

This sequence joins TRBV29-1 and TRBJ1-1, with TRBD1 as a possible D gene (5 bases). V lost 0 bases, J lost 8 bases, and 10 bases lay in between. Germline values: CDR1 SQVTM, CDR2 ANQGSEA. The CDR3 is made up of 12 amino acids. CDR3 sequence (DNA): TGCAGCGTTGAAGATTTGTCAGGGGAAGCTTTCTTT. This codes for CSVEDLSGEAFF.

V and J are TRBV27 and TRBJ2-1; D is possibly TRBD2 (6 bases). The V end was cut by 6 bases, the J end by 0 bases, with 15 bases between. The CDR3 is 16 residues long. Germline lookup yields CDR1 MNHEY and CDR2 SMNVEV (reference sequence). The CDR3 DNA sequence: TGTGCCAGCAGCCCCGTCGCGGGGTCCTCCTACAATGAGCAGTTCTTC. Translated: CASSPVAGSSYNEQFF.

V is TRBV2 and J is TRBJ2-3; 10 positions match TRBD2. Germline V gene lookup returns CDR1 SNHLY and CDR2 FYNNEI. Trimming took 7 bases from V and 3 from J; bases not matched to a gene: 10. The CDR3 is made up of 16 amino acids. The CDR3 DNA reads TGTGCCAGCAAAGCAAGCGGGGGGGCTTGGACAGATACGCAGTATTTT. Translated, it gives CASKASGGAWTDTQYF.

This chain links TRBV29-1 with TRBJ1-2; no firm D call. Germline values: CDR1 SQVTM, CDR2 ANQGSEA. V was pared by 2 bases and J by 7 bases, with 14 bases between. The CDR3 spans 13 residues. CDR3 DNA sequence: TGCAGCGTTGAATTGAATGTGGCTCGTGGCTACACCTTC. Protein sequence: CSVELNVARGYTF.

The chain is built from TRBV7-9 and TRBJ2-7; D not certain. Per germline, CDR1 SEHNR and CDR2 FQNEAQ (reference sequence). V dropped 5 bases and J dropped 9 bases, with 23 bases sitting between them. The CDR3 loop spans 15 amino acids. The CDR3 bases are TGTGCCAGCAGCGCCACCTCTAGACCGGAGTTAGGGCAGTACTTC. Its protein product is CASSATSRPELGQYF.

The chain is built from TRBV5-5 and TRBJ1-1; no definite D call. Per the germline V gene, CDR1 is SGHKS and CDR2 is YYEKEE (reference sequence). This CDR3 spans 12 amino acids. The ends were cut back, 0 bases at V and 11 bases at J, with 11 bases in the middle. CDR3 residues: CASSLVVEGAFF. The CDR3 bases are TGTGCCAGCAGCTTGGTAGTTGAGGGCGCTTTCTTT.